The 5 T cell receptor beta chains below were found in one sample sequenced in a study of siplizumab effects on memory and regulatory T cells. Sequenced by immunoSEQ multiplex PCR; TCRdb stores in-frame clones only, minus some. The top ten hold 6.5% of the sample, which has 70,000 to 100,000 clones, roughly 93% seen once. What was sequenced was CD8+ T cells sorted from blood. These receptors came from a human donor in good health.

CDR3 nucleotides: TGTGCCAGCAGCGTAGGGGGGGACACCGGGGAGCTGTTTTTT. It encodes CASSVGGDTGELFF. The gene calls are TRBV9 and TRBJ2-2, with D possibly being TRBD2 (6 bases). V was cut by 0 bases and J by 3 bases, with 6 bases left in between. Germline V CDR1 and CDR2: SGDLS, YYNGEE. The length of the CDR3 is 14 residues.

The rearrangement uses TRBV27 and TRBJ2-5, with D tentatively TRBD1 or TRBD2 (5 bases each). Trimming left V 7 bases short and J 3 bases short, with 12 bases between. The CDR3 spans 13 residues. Germline assignment: CDR1 MNHEY and CDR2 SMNVEV (reference sequence). The CDR3 DNA reads as TGTGCCAGCACCCGTTTGGGGGAAGAGACCCAGTACTTC. Translated: CASTRLGEETQYF.

V usage is TRBV29-1 and J usage is TRBJ2-2; possibly TRBD2 for D (6 bases). There are 13 residues in the CDR3. With 4 bases removed from V and 3 bases from J, the gap between germline ends came to 9 bases. CDR1 is SQVTM and CDR2 is ANQGSEA in the germline V gene. For the CDR3, the DNA is TGCAGCGTTGTTAGCGGAGACACCGGGGAGCTGTTTTTT. Its translation is CSVVSGDTGELFF.

The CDR3 here is CASSLLLGSYEQYF. In DNA, the CDR3 is TGTGCCAGCAGCCTCCTACTTGGCTCCTACGAGCAGTACTTC. The genes are TRBV7-9 and TRBJ2-7; the D is unclear. The germline CDR1 and CDR2 sequences are SEHNR and FQNEAQ (reference sequence). V was clipped by 5 bases and J by 0 bases, with 11 bases between them. The CDR3 is 14 residues long.

The rearrangement uses TRBV10-3 and TRBJ2-7; D gene uncertain. The V gene lost 5 bases and the J gene lost 2 bases, with 13 bases spanning the gap. The CDR3 contains 14 residues. Germline loops: CDR1 ENHRY, CDR2 SYGVKD. In DNA form, the CDR3 reads TGTGCCATCAGTCTCGCGACCACGACCTACGAGCAGTACTTC. Protein: CAISLATTTYEQYF.